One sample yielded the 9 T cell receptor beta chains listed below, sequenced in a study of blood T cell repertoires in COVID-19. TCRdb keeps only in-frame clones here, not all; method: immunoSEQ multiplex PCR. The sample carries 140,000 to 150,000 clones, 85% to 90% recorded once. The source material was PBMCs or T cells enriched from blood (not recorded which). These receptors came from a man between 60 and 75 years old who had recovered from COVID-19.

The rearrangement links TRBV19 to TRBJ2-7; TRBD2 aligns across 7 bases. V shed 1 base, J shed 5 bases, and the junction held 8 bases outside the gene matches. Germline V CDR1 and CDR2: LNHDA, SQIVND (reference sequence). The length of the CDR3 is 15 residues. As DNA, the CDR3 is TGTGCCAGTAGTATAGCCCAGACTAGCATCCACGAGCAGTACTTC. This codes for CASSIAQTSIHEQYF. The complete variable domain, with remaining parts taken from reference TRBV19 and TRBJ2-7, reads DGGITQSPKYLFRKEGQNVTLSCEQNLNHDAMYWYRQDPGQGLRLIYYSQIVNDFQKGDIAEGYSVSREKKESFPLTVTSAQKNPTAFYLCASSIAQTSIHEQYFGPGTRLTVT.

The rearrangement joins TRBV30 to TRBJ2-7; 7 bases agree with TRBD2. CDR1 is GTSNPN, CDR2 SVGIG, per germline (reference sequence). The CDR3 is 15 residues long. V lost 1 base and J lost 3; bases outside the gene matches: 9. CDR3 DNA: TGTGCCTGGAGTGGTTTGGGACTAACTAACTACGAGCAGTACTTC. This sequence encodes CAWSGLGLTNYEQYF.

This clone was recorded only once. As DNA, the CDR3 is TGTGCCAGCAGCCAAGCGGGGGAATCGAATTCACCCCTCCACTTT. This encodes CASSQAGESNSPLHF. The V gene is TRBV3-1 (or the pseudogene TRBV3-2), the J gene TRBJ1-6, with a tentative D call TRBD1 (5 bases). The CDR3 runs to 15 residues. Germline CDR1 LGHDT, CDR2 YNNKEL (reference sequence). V lost 1 base and J 7 bases, leaving 11 bases between the germline ends.

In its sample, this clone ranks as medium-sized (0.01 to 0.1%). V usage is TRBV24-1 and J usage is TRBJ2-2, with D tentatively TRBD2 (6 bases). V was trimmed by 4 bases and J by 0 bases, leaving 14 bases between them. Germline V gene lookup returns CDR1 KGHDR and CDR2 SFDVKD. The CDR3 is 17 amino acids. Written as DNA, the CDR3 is TGTGCCACCAGTGACTTGACTAGAGAGTCGAACACCGGGGAGCTGTTTTTT. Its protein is CATSDLTRESNTGELFF.

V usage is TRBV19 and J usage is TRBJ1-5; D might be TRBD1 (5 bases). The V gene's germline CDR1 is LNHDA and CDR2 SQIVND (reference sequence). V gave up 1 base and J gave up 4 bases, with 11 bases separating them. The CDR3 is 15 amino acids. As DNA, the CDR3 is TGTGCCAGTAGTATAGGATCGGCAGGGAATCAGCCCCAGCATTTT. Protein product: CASSIGSAGNQPQHF.

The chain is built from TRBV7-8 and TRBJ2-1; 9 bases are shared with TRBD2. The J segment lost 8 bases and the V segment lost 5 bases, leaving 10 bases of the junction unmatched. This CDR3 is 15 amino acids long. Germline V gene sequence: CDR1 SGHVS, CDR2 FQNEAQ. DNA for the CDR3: TGTGCCAGCAGCCTCAGCGCTAGCGGGGACTATGAGCAGTTCTTC. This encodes CASSLSASGDYEQFF.

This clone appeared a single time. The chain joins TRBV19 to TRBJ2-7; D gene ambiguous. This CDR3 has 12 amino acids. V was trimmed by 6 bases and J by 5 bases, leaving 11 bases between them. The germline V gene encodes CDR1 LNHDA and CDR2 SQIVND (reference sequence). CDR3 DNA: TGTGCCAGTAGCTCCTTTCTCCACGAGCAGTACTTC. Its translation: CASSSFLHEQYF.

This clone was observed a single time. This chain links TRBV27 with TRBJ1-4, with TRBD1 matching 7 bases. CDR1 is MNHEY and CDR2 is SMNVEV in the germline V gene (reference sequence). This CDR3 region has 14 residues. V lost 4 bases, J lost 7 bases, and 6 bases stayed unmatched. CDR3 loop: CASSSGGLSEKLFF. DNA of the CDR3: TGTGCCAGCAGTTCAGGGGGTTTAAGTGAAAAACTGTTTTTT.

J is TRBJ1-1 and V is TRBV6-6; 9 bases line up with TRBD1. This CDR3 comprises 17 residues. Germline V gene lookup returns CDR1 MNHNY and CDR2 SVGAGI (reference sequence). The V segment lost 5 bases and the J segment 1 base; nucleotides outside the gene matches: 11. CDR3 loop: CASSQQGAVGPNTEAFF. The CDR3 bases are TGTGCCAGCAGTCAACAGGGGGCCGTCGGACCGAACACTGAAGCTTTCTTT.